This record looks at one TCR beta chain sequence and its context. The entry originates in a study of OX40 agonist ivuxolimab in advanced cancers. Study-wide context: Males comprised approximately 84% of the group, whose mean age was about 60 years (range roughly 20 to 85). Earlier treatment with anti-PD-1, anti-PD-L1 or anti-CTLA-4 was permitted, and about 40% had received some.

Unmatched junction bases numbered 13, after V lost 5 bases and J lost 8 bases. This CDR3 has 16 residues. Germline CDR1 is SGHRS and CDR2 is YFSETQ. Peripheral blood came from all dose cohorts at three timepoints. The assay was immunoSEQ multiplex PCR, and TCRdb's table has in-frame clones only and misses some. The sample consists of some 99,000 clones, about 90% of them appearing once. The origin of this receptor is an adult with an advanced solid tumor such as melanoma, head and neck, liver or kidney cancer. The chain employs TRBV5-1 and TRBJ2-1, with TRBD2 matching over 10 bases. This specimen was CD4+ or CD8+ T cells sorted from blood, taken in a trial of the OX40 agonist ivuxolimab. The CDR3 region is CASRRILAGDGDEQFF. As DNA, the CDR3 is TGCGCCAGCAGGCGGATTCTAGCGGGAGATGGCGATGAGCAGTTCTTC.